This is a list of T cell receptor beta chains from one sample in a study of CD4+ T cells in melanoma. Profiled with immunoSEQ multiplex PCR; TCRdb holds only in-frame clones, not every one. In the table there are over 130,000 clones, around 90% of which are singletons. These receptors originate from a human donor with melanoma. Each CDR3 is given with its conserved first and last residue. The order of the fields is D gene, CDR3 length, V gene, CDR3 protein. A D gene is named only where the DNA matches it firmly.

D gene: -
CDR3 length: 12
V gene: TRBV9
CDR3 protein: CASSPNGETQYF

D gene: -
CDR3 length: 14
V gene: TRBV6-1
CDR3 protein: CASKLTQGRDTIYF

D gene: -
CDR3 length: 13
V gene: TRBV30
CDR3 protein: CAWSVVQGETQYF

D gene: -
CDR3 length: 16
V gene: TRBV5-1
CDR3 protein: CASSSSLTRRQETQYF

D gene: -
CDR3 length: 18
V gene: TRBV6-1
CDR3 protein: CASSEALGGAPNTGELFF

D gene: -
CDR3 length: 13
V gene: TRBV6-4
CDR3 protein: CASSVNWNSPLHF

D gene: TRBD2
CDR3 length: 16
V gene: TRBV4-2
CDR3 protein: CASSQDPSGRQETQYF

D gene: TRBD1
CDR3 length: 12
V gene: TRBV30
CDR3 protein: CAWSVGTAYNTF

D gene: TRBD1
CDR3 length: 15
V gene: TRBV7-9
CDR3 protein: CASSLVGQGPETQYF

D gene: -
CDR3 length: 15
V gene: TRBV7-8
CDR3 protein: CASSLGWTVGNEQYF

D gene: TRBD2
CDR3 length: 16
V gene: TRBV5-4
CDR3 protein: CASSKGLAGGKETQYF

D gene: TRBD2
CDR3 length: 16
V gene: TRBV5-1
CDR3 protein: CASSLTSGGTQETQYF

D gene: -
CDR3 length: 16
V gene: TRBV5-1
CDR3 protein: CASSLGSRTALYEQYF

D gene: -
CDR3 length: 16
V gene: TRBV25-1
CDR3 protein: CASSESGGKTYNEQFF

D gene: TRBD1
CDR3 length: 14
V gene: TRBV5-4
CDR3 protein: CASSDDRGTDTQYF

D gene: -
CDR3 length: 15
V gene: TRBV6-1
CDR3 protein: CASSEGDAGRNTIYF

D gene: TRBD1
CDR3 length: 13
V gene: TRBV5-1
CDR3 protein: CASSLGQGGEQYF

D gene: -
CDR3 length: 15
V gene: TRBV5-1
CDR3 protein: CASSLIWGQETEAFF

D gene: -
CDR3 length: 13
V gene: TRBV28
CDR3 protein: CASSLTGRSPLHF

D gene: -
CDR3 length: 13
V gene: TRBV30
CDR3 protein: CAWRGEGQSEAFF

D gene: TRBD1
CDR3 length: 16
V gene: TRBV27
CDR3 protein: CASSLYGDSNNSPLHF

D gene: -
CDR3 length: 15
V gene: TRBV4-1
CDR3 protein: CASSQAGSGAGELFF

D gene: -
CDR3 length: 13
V gene: TRBV4-1
CDR3 protein: CASSQGDTRSAFF

D gene: -
CDR3 length: 15
V gene: TRBV5-5
CDR3 protein: CASSLGGERTDTQYF

D gene: -
CDR3 length: 13
V gene: TRBV7-3
CDR3 protein: CASSLGGIAEAFF

D gene: -
CDR3 length: 9
V gene: TRBV7-9
CDR3 protein: CAPGGGYTF

D gene: -
CDR3 length: 13
V gene: TRBV15
CDR3 protein: CATSRQAGNTIYF

D gene: -
CDR3 length: 16
V gene: TRBV21-1
CDR3 protein: CASSRSRRGVNSPLHF

D gene: -
CDR3 length: 12
V gene: TRBV11-2
CDR3 protein: CASSLGFEKLFF

D gene: TRBD1
CDR3 length: 15
V gene: TRBV6-5
CDR3 protein: CASSYSNRGHTEAFF

D gene: TRBD2
CDR3 length: 14
V gene: TRBV6-1
CDR3 protein: CASRVTSGGDEQYF

D gene: TRBD2
CDR3 length: 15
V gene: TRBV4-1
CDR3 protein: CASSSAGGNTGELFF

D gene: -
CDR3 length: 13
V gene: TRBV11-2
CDR3 protein: CASSRGGRYGYTF

D gene: TRBD2
CDR3 length: 14
V gene: TRBV5-1
CDR3 protein: CASSDGGAKNIQYF

D gene: -
CDR3 length: 13
V gene: TRBV7-9
CDR3 protein: CAIHGRERETQYF

D gene: -
CDR3 length: 14
V gene: TRBV6-6
CDR3 protein: CASLPAGQAYGYTF

D gene: TRBD1
CDR3 length: 14
V gene: TRBV7-2
CDR3 protein: CASSSTRQGHEQYF

D gene: TRBD1
CDR3 length: 14
V gene: TRBV2
CDR3 protein: CASSRTGTSYEQYF

D gene: TRBD2
CDR3 length: 18
V gene: TRBV30
CDR3 protein: CASTLSLAGGPGTGELFF